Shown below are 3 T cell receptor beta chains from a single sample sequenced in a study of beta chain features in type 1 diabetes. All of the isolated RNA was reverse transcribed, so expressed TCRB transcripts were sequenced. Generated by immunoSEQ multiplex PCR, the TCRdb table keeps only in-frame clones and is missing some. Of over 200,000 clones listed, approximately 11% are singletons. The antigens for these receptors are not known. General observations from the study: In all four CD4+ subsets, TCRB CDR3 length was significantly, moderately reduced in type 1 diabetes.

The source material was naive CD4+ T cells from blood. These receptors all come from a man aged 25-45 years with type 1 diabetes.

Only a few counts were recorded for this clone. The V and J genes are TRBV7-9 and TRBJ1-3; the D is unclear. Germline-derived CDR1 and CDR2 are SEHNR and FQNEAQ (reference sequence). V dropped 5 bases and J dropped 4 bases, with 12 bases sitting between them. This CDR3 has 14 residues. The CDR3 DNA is TGTGCCAGCAGCGACGGGAGTTACGGAAACACCATATATTTT. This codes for CASSDGSYGNTIYF.

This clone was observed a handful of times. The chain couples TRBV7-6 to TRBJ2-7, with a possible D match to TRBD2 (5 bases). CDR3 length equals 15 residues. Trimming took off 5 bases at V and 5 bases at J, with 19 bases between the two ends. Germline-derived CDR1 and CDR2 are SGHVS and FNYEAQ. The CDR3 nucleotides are TGTGCCAGCAGCCAGAGGTCCAGCGGCCTACACGAGCAGTACTTC. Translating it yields CASSQRSSGLHEQYF.

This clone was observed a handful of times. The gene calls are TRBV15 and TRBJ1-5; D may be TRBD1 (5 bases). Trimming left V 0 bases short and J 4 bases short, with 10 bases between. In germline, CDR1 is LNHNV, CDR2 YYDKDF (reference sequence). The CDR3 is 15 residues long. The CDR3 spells CATSRDPGGNQPQHF. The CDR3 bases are TGTGCCACCAGCAGAGATCCCGGGGGGAATCAGCCCCAGCATTTT.